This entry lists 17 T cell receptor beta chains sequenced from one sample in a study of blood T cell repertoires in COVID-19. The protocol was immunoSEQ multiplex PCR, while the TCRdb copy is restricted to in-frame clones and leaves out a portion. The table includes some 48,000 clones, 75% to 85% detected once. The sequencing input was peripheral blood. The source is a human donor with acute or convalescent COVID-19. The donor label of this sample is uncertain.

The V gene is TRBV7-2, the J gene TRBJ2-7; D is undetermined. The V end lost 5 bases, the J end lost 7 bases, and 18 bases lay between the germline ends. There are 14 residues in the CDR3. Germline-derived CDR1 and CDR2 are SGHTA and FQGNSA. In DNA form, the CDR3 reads TGTGCCAGCAGCGTAAGCCCCTTAATTGGTGAGCAGTACTTC. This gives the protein CASSVSPLIGEQYF. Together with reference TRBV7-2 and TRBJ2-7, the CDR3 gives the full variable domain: GAGVSQSPSNKVTEKGKDVELRCDPISGHTALYWYRQSLGQGLEFLIYFQGNSAPDKSGLPSDRFSAERTGGSVSTLTIQRTQQEDSAVYLCASSVSPLIGEQYFGPGTRLTVT.

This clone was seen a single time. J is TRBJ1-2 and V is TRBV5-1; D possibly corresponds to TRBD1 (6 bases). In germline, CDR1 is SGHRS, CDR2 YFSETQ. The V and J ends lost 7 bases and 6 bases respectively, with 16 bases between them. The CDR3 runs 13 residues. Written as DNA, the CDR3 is TGCGCCAGCGCCGTAGGGGGTGGAAATGGCTACACCTTC. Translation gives CASAVGGGNGYTF.

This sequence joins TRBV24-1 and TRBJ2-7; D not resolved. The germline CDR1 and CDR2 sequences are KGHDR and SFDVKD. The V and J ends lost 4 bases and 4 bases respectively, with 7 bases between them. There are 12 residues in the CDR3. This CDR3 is CATSDSQYEQYF. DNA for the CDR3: TGTGCCACCAGTGACTCACAGTACGAGCAGTACTTC.

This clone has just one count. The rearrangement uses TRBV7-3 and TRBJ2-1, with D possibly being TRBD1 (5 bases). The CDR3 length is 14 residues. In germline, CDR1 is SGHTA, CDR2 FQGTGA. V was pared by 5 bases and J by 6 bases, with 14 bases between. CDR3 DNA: TGTGCCAGCAGCGACAGAGGATTCTCCAATGAGCAGTTCTTC. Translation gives CASSDRGFSNEQFF.

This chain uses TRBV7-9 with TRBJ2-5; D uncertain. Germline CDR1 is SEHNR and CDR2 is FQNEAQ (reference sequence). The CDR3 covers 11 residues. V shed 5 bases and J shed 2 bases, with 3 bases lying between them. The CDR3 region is CASSQQETQYF. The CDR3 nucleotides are TGTGCCAGCAGCCAACAAGAGACCCAGTACTTC.

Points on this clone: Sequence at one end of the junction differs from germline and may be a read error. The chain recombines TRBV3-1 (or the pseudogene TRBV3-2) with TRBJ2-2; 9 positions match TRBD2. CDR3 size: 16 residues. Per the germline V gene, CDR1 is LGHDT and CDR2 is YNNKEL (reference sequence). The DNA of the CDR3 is TGTGCCAGCAGCCAAGTTCCTAGCGGGAACGCCGGGGAGCTGTTTTTT. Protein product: CASSQVPSGNAGELFF.

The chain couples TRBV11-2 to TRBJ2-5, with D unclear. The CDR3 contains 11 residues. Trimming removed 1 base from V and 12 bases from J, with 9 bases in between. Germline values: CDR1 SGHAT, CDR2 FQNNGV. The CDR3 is CASSLGGYEYF. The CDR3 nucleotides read TGTGCCAGCAGCTTAGGCGGATACGAGTACTTC.

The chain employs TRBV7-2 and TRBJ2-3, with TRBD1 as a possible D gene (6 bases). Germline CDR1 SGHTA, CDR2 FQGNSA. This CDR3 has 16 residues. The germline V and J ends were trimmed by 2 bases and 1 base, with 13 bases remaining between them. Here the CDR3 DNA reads TGTGCCAGCAGCTTAAGGGGGACCGGTGGCACAGATACGCAGTATTTT. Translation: CASSLRGTGGTDTQYF.

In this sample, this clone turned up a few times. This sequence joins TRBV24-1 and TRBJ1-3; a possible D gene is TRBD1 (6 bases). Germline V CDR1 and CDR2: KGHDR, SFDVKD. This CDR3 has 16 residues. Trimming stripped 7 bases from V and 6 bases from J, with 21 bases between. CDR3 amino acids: CATRGRGGSGKNTIYF. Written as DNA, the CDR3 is TGTGCCACCAGAGGCAGGGGCGGGTCAGGAAAAAACACCATATATTTT.

In DNA, the CDR3 is TGTGCCAGCACGAGACTAGCGGGAAATGAGCAGTTCTTC. Amino acid sequence: CASTRLAGNEQFF. The chain carries TRBV2 and TRBJ2-1, with 11 bases aligning to TRBD2. The CDR3 has 13 amino acids. Losses at the gene ends were 7 bases for V and 7 bases for J; bases not matched to a gene: 3. The germline CDR1 and CDR2 sequences are SNHLY and FYNNEI.

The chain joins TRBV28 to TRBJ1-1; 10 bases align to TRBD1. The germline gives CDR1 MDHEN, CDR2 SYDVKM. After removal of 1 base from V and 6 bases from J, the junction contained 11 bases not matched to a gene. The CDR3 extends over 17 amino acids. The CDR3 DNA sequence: TGTGCCAGCAGTTTATATGGTGGGACAGGGGCAAGCGCTGAAGCTTTCTTT. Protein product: CASSLYGGTGASAEAFF. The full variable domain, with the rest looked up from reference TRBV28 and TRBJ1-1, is DVKVTQSSRYLVKRTGEKVFLECVQDMDHENMFWYRQDPGLGLRLIYFSYDVKMKEKGDIPEGYSVSREKKERFSLILESASTNQTSMYLCASSLYGGTGASAEAFFGQGTRLTVV.

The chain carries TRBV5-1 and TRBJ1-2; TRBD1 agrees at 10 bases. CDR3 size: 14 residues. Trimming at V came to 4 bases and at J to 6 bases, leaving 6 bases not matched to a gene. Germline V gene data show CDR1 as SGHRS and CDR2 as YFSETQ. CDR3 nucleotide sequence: TGCGCCAGCAGCAACGATGGACAGGGGGATGGCTACACCTTC. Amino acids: CASSNDGQGDGYTF.

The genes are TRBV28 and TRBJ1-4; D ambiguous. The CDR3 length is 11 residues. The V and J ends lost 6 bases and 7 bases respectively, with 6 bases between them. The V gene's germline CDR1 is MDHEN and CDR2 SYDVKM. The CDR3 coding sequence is TGTGCCAGCAGCCCCCGTGAAAAACTGTTTTTT. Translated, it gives CASSPREKLFF.

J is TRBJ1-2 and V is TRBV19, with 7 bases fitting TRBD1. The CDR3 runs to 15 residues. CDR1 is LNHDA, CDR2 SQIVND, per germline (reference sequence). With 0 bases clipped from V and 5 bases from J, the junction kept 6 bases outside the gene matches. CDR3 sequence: CASSIDRQGPYGYTF. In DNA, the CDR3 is TGTGCCAGTAGTATAGACCGACAGGGCCCGTATGGCTACACCTTC.

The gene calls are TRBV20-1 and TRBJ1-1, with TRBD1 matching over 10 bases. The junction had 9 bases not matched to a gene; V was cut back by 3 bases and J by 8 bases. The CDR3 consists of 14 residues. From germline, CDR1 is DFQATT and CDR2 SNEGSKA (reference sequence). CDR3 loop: CSASDYWGQGEAFF. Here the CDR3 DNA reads TGCAGTGCTAGTGACTATTGGGGACAGGGGGAAGCTTTCTTT.

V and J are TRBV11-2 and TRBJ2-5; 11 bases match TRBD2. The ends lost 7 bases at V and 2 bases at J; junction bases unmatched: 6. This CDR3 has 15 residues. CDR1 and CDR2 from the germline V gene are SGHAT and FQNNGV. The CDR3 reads CASTVAGGDQETQYF. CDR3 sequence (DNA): TGTGCCAGCACAGTAGCGGGAGGGGATCAAGAGACCCAGTACTTC.

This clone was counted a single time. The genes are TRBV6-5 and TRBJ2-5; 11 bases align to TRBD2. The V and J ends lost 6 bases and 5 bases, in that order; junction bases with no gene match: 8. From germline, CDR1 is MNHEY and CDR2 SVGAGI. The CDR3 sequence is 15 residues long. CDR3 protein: CASSLTSGSGETQYF. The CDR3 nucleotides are TGTGCCAGCAGCCTCACTAGCGGGAGCGGGGAGACCCAGTACTTC.